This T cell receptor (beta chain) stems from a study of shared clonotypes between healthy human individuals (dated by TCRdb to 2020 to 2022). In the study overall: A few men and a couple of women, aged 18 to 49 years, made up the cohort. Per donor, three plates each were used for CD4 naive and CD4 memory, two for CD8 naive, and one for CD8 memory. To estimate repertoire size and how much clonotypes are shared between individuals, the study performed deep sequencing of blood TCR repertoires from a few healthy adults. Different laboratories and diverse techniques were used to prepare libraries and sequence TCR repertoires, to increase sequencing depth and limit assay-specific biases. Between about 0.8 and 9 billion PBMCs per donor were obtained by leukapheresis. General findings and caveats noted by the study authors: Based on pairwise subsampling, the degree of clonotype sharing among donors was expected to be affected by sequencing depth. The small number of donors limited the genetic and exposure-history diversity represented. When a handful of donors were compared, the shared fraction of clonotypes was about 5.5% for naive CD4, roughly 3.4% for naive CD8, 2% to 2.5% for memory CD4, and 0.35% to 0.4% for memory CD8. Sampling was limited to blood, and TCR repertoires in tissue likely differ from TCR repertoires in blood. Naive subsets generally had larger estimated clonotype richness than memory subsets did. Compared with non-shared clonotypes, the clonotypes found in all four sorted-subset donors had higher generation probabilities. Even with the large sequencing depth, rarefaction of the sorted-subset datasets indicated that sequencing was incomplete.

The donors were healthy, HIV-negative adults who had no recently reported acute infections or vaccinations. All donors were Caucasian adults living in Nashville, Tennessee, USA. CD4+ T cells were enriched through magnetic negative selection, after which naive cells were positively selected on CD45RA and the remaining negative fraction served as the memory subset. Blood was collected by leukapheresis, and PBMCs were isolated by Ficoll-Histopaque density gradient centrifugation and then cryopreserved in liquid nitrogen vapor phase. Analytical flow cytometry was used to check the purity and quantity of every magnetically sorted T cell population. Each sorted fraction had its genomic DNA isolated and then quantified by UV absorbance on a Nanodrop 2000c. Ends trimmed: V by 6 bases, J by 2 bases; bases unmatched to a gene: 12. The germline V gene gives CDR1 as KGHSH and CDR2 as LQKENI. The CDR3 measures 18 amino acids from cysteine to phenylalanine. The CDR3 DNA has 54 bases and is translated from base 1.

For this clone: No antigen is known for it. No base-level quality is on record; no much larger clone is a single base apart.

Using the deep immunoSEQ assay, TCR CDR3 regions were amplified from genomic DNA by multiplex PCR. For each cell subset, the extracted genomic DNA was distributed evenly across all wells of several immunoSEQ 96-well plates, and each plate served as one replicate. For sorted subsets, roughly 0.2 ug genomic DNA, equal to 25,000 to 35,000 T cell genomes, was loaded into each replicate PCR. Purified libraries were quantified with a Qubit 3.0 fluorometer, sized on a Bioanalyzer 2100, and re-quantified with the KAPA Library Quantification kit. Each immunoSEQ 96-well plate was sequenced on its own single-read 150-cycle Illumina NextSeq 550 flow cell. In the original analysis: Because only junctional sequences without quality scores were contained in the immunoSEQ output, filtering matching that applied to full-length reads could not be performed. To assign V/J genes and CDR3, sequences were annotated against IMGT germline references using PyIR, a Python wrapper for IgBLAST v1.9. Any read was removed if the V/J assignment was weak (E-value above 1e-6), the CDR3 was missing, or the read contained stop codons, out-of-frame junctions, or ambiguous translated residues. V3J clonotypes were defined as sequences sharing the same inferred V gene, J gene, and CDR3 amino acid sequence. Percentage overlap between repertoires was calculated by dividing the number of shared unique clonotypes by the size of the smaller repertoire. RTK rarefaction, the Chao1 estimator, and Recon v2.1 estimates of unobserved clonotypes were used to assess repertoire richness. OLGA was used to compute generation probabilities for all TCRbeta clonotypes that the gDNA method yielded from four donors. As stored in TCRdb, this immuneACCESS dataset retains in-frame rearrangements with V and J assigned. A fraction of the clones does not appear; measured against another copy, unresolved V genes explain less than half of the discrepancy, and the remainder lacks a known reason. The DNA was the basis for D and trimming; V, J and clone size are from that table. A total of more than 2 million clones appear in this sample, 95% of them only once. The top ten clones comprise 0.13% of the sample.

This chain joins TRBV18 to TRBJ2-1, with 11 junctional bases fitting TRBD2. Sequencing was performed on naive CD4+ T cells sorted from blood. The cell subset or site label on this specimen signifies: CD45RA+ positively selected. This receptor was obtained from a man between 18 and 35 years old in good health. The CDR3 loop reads CASSRQTSGTLAYNEQFF. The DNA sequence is TGTGCCAGCTCTCGGCAGACTAGCGGGACCTTAGCCTACAATGAGCAGTTCTTC.